Shown below are 10 T cell receptor beta chains from a single sample sequenced in a study of Ad26.COV2.S vaccination and SARS-CoV-2 variants (dated by TCRdb to about 2021). Reading the label with the study, this specimen's treatment or condition is: around 19 received Ad26.COV2.S at low or high dose, single or two shots; 5 received placebo; per-sample allocation not given. For vaccine and placebo recipients, repertoires were sequenced using samples collected on day 63 after the first injection. The library was made by the immunoSEQ multiplex PCR assay. In TCRdb, the immuneACCESS table is reduced to in-frame sequences with V and J assigned. These tables do not hold every clone; where another copy was compared, an unresolved V gene accounts for under half, and the others remain unexplained. Counted in this sample were around 300,000 clones; about 88% of them appeared once. Of the sample, around 10% is held by the ten largest clones.

The specimen comprised peripheral blood, sampled in a trial of Ad26.COV2.S vaccine versus placebo. All receptors derive from a person aged 18-65 years who received the Ad26.COV2.S COVID-19 vaccine or a placebo.

This clone was seen more than once but under ten times. CDR3 sequence reads: CASSLGMGTSGGYNEQFF. The CDR3 DNA reads as TGTGCCAGCAGCTTAGGAATGGGAACTAGCGGGGGGTACAATGAGCAGTTCTTC. The chain couples TRBV7-2 to TRBJ2-1; 12 bases match TRBD2. This CDR3 region has 18 residues. The germline V gene has CDR1 SGHTA and CDR2 FQGNSA. The V and J ends lost 1 base and 4 bases, in that order; junction bases with no gene match: 8.

In regard to this clone: A much larger clone sits a single nucleotide away, making a read error possible. The chain carries TRBV28 and TRBJ2-7, with 7 positions matching TRBD1. Unmatched junction bases numbered 4, after V lost 6 bases and J lost 5 bases. The CDR3 has 12 residues. Germline CDR1 MDHEN, CDR2 SYDVKM. The CDR3 protein is CASSQTGDEQYF. CDR3 sequence (DNA): TGTGCCAGCAGCCAAACAGGGGACGAGCAGTACTTC.

CDR3 amino acids: CASGEAKNIQYF. In DNA, the CDR3 is TGTGCCAGCGGGGAGGCCAAAAACATTCAGTACTTC. The chain joins TRBV28 to TRBJ2-4, with D possibly being TRBD2 (5 bases). Germline loops: CDR1 MDHEN, CDR2 SYDVKM. V lost 8 bases to trimming and J lost 1 base, with 6 bases between them. The CDR3 has 12 amino acids.

As for this clone: The same CDR3 is also encoded by other DNA sequences in this sample. J is TRBJ1-2 and V is TRBV3-1 (or the pseudogene TRBV3-2); D is uncertain. The V gene's germline CDR1 is LGHDT and CDR2 YNNKEL (reference sequence). V lost 1 base and J lost 8, with 8 bases in between. This CDR3 is 12 amino acids long. This chain's CDR3 is CASSQGGRGYTF. The CDR3 DNA reads as TGTGCCAGCAGCCAAGGAGGGCGAGGCTACACCTTC.

J is TRBJ2-2 and V is TRBV9, with 7 bases aligning to TRBD2. V was clipped by 0 bases and J by 2 bases; unmatched bases: 1. CDR3 length equals 15 residues. CDR1 is SGDLS and CDR2 is YYNGEE in the germline V gene. The CDR3 DNA follows: TGTGCCAGCAGCGTAGGGGACTACAACACCGGGGAGCTGTTTTTT. Its protein product is CASSVGDYNTGELFF.

This chain joins TRBV27 and TRBJ2-7; 9 bases are a match to TRBD2. This CDR3 is 14 amino acids long. Per germline, CDR1 MNHEY and CDR2 SMNVEV (reference sequence). The V and J ends lost 5 bases and 4 bases, in that order; junction bases with no gene match: 6. The CDR3 region is CASSPGSGGYEQYF. CDR3 coding DNA: TGTGCCAGCAGTCCCGGGAGCGGGGGGTACGAGCAGTACTTC.

The chain joins TRBV18 to TRBJ2-7; no reliable D call. This CDR3 is 13 amino acids long. V lost 6 bases to trimming and J lost 4 bases, with 13 bases between them. The V gene's germline CDR1 is KGHSH and CDR2 LQKENI. CDR3 loop: CASSPSHLYEQYF. For the CDR3, the DNA is TGTGCCAGCTCGCCCTCACATCTATACGAGCAGTACTTC.

The genes are TRBV20-1 and TRBJ1-5; D ambiguous. The V end lost 5 bases, the J end lost 9 bases, and 5 bases lay between the germline ends. Germline V CDR1 and CDR2: DFQATT, SNEGSKA (reference sequence). The CDR3 runs to 9 residues. Written as DNA, the CDR3 is TGCAGTGCTCGTGGGCCCCAGCATTTT. It is translated as CSARGPQHF.

The rearrangement joins TRBV2 to TRBJ2-2, with D maybe TRBD2 (5 bases). The CDR3 is 13 amino acids. Germline CDR1 is SNHLY and CDR2 is FYNNEI. The V end was cut by 10 bases, the J end by 6 bases, with 15 bases between. CDR3: CATTERVPGELFF. CDR3 coding DNA: TGTGCCACAACGGAGAGGGTCCCCGGGGAGCTGTTTTTT.

J is TRBJ1-4 and V is TRBV28, with a possible D match to TRBD1 (6 bases). This CDR3 region has 18 residues. The germline V and J ends were trimmed by 5 bases and 0 bases, with 19 bases remaining between them. Germline-derived CDR1 and CDR2 are MDHEN and SYDVKM. CDR3 in amino acids: CASSPAGTNVATNEKLFF. The CDR3 bases are TGTGCCAGCAGTCCCGCCGGGACAAACGTTGCAACTAATGAAAAACTGTTTTTT.